The present entry profiles one T cell receptor (beta chain) with its context. The CDR3 contains 17 residues. Germline assignment: CDR1 LNHDA and CDR2 SQIVND (reference sequence). V trimming: 6 bases; J trimming: 3 bases; junction bases outside the gene matches: 12. These data belong to a study of blood T cell repertoires in COVID-19. The method was immunoSEQ multiplex PCR; TCRdb's version includes in-frame clones alone and lacks a portion of them. The sample has 90,000 to 100,000 clones, about four fifths seen once. Sequencing input: peripheral blood. The TCR was taken from a man aged 70-80 years with acute or convalescent COVID-19. V gene TRBV19 combines with J gene TRBJ1-3, with 9 bases fitting TRBD1. The DNA of the CDR3 is TGTGCCAGTAGCCCCGGGAGCGGGACAGGGAGTGGAAACACCATATATTTT. It is translated as CASSPGSGTGSGNTIYF.